Listed below are T cell receptor beta chains from one sample, sequenced in a study of cytomegalovirus exposure and HLA in healthy donors. The data were produced by immunoSEQ multiplex PCR, yet TCRdb's version contains in-frame clones alone and is incomplete. The table shows approximately 150,000 clones, with 76% occurring only once. Sequencing was done on a sample of PBMCs. The receptors come from a male donor in good health and CMV-seronegative. Each CDR3 is given with its conserved first and last residue. The D gene is left open where the match is weak. Clone size is stated in some rows and not others, as once, few, many or a class when expanded.

J gene: TRBJ2-1
V gene: TRBV2
D gene: NA
clone size: few
CDR3 protein: CASRFDRLSYNEQFF
CDR3 DNA: TGTGCCAGCAGGTTCGACAGGCTCTCCTACAATGAGCAGTTCTTC

J gene: TRBJ1-2
V gene: TRBV6-6
D gene: NA
clone size: NA
CDR3 protein: CASSYSSDSSGYTF
CDR3 DNA: TGTGCCAGCAGTTACTCGTCCGACTCCTCTGGCTACACCTTC

J gene: TRBJ1-4
V gene: TRBV13
D gene: NA
clone size: NA
CDR3 protein: CATNKSTNEKLFF
CDR3 DNA: TGTGCCACCAACAAGTCAACTAATGAAAAACTGTTTTTT

J gene: TRBJ1-3
V gene: TRBV9
D gene: TRBD1
clone size: NA
CDR3 protein: CASSVDGPQGANTIYF
CDR3 DNA: TGTGCCAGCAGCGTAGATGGTCCGCAGGGGGCGAACACCATATATTTT

J gene: TRBJ2-3
V gene: TRBV7-8
D gene: TRBD2
clone size: once
CDR3 protein: CASSPALAGGVDTQYF
CDR3 DNA: TGTGCCAGCAGCCCCGCCCTAGCGGGGGGCGTAGATACGCAGTATTTT

J gene: TRBJ2-2
V gene: TRBV6-4
D gene: TRBD1
clone size: NA
CDR3 protein: CASSEYGQGANTGELFF
CDR3 DNA: TGTGCCAGCAGTGAGTACGGACAGGGGGCCAACACCGGGGAGCTGTTTTTT

J gene: TRBJ2-7
V gene: TRBV13
D gene: NA
clone size: NA
CDR3 protein: CASRPNLPSGATPSYEQYF
CDR3 DNA: TGTGCCAGCAGGCCAAACCTCCCGAGTGGGGCGACCCCCTCCTACGAGCAGTACTTC

J gene: TRBJ1-1
V gene: TRBV29-1
D gene: NA
clone size: NA
CDR3 protein: CSVLTSRGSLTRNTEAFF
CDR3 DNA: TGCAGCGTTCTAACCTCCCGGGGATCTTTAACCCGGAACACTGAAGCTTTCTTT

J gene: TRBJ2-3
V gene: TRBV4-1
D gene: NA
clone size: NA
CDR3 protein: CASREGGGTDTQYF
CDR3 DNA: TGCGCCAGCCGCGAGGGAGGGGGAACAGATACGCAGTATTTT

J gene: TRBJ2-1
V gene: TRBV5-6
D gene: NA
clone size: NA
CDR3 protein: CASSSAYNEQFF
CDR3 DNA: TGTGCCAGCAGCTCTGCCTACAATGAGCAGTTCTTC

J gene: TRBJ1-6
V gene: TRBV18
D gene: TRBD1
clone size: NA
CDR3 protein: CASSFAGTGNNSPLHF
CDR3 DNA: TGTGCCAGCTCTTTCGCCGGGACAGGGAATAATTCACCCCTCCACTTT

J gene: TRBJ1-5
V gene: TRBV6-6
D gene: TRBD1
clone size: NA
CDR3 protein: CASSRPGTGEQPQHF
CDR3 DNA: TGTGCCAGCAGCCGCCCCGGGACAGGGGAACAGCCCCAGCATTTT

J gene: TRBJ2-2
V gene: TRBV7-3
D gene: NA
clone size: NA
CDR3 protein: CASTSQGLNTGELFF
CDR3 DNA: TGTGCCAGCACCTCCCAGGGGTTGAACACCGGGGAGCTGTTTTTT

J gene: TRBJ2-1
V gene: TRBV5-1
D gene: NA
clone size: NA
CDR3 protein: CASSLLTRGSNNEQFF
CDR3 DNA: TGCGCCAGCAGCTTATTGACTAGGGGAAGTAACAATGAGCAGTTCTTC

J gene: TRBJ1-6
V gene: TRBV6-5
D gene: NA
clone size: NA
CDR3 protein: CASAPGGTYNSPLHF
CDR3 DNA: TGTGCCAGCGCGCCGGGGGGCACCTATAATTCACCCCTCCACTTT

J gene: TRBJ2-1
V gene: TRBV7-8
D gene: NA
clone size: NA
CDR3 protein: CASSLRGGSPGYNEQFF
CDR3 DNA: TGTGCCAGCAGCTTGAGGGGGGGGTCCCCCGGCTACAATGAGCAGTTCTTC

J gene: TRBJ2-7
V gene: TRBV6-5
D gene: TRBD1
clone size: NA
CDR3 protein: CASTPGQGISYEQYF
CDR3 DNA: TGTGCCAGCACACCGGGACAGGGAATCTCCTACGAGCAGTACTTC

J gene: TRBJ1-2
V gene: TRBV6-1
D gene: NA
clone size: NA
CDR3 protein: CASSEAPEGPWGGYTF
CDR3 DNA: TGTGCCAGCAGTGAAGCGCCTGAGGGCCCTTGGGGTGGCTACACCTTC

J gene: TRBJ1-2
V gene: TRBV19
D gene: TRBD1
clone size: once
CDR3 protein: CASSPTTGASYGYTF
CDR3 DNA: TGTGCCAGTAGTCCCACGACAGGGGCGTCCTATGGCTACACCTTC

J gene: TRBJ1-5
V gene: TRBV2
D gene: NA
clone size: once
CDR3 protein: CASSPDGNQPQHF
CDR3 DNA: TGTGCCAGCAGTCCCGACGGGAATCAGCCCCAGCATTTT

J gene: TRBJ2-3
V gene: TRBV7-2
D gene: NA
clone size: NA
CDR3 protein: CASSALGDTDTQYF
CDR3 DNA: TGTGCCAGCAGCGCCCTAGGGGACACAGATACGCAGTATTTT

J gene: TRBJ2-3
V gene: TRBV2
D gene: NA
clone size: NA
CDR3 protein: CASSARADTQYF
CDR3 DNA: TGTGCCAGCAGTGCTCGCGCAGATACGCAGTATTTT

J gene: TRBJ1-6
V gene: TRBV30
D gene: TRBD1
clone size: NA
CDR3 protein: CAWSGQGRQPLHF
CDR3 DNA: TGTGCCTGGAGTGGACAGGGCCGGCAACCCCTCCACTTT

J gene: TRBJ1-6
V gene: TRBV4-1
D gene: NA
clone size: few
CDR3 protein: CASSQDSGRWALNSPLHF
CDR3 DNA: TGCGCCAGCAGCCAAGATTCTGGCAGGTGGGCGCTTAATTCACCCCTCCACTTT